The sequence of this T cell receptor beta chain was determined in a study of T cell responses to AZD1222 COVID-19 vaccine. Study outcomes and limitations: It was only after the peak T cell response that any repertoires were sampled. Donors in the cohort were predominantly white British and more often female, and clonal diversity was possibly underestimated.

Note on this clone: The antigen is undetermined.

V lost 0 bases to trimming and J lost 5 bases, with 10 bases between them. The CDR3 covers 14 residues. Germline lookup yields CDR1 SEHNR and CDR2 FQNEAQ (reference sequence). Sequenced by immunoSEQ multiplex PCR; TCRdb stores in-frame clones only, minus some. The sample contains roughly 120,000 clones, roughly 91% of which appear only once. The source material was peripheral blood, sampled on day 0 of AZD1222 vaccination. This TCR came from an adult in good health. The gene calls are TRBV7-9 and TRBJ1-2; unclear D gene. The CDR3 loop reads CASSLAAGAYGYTF. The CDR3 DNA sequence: TGTGCCAGCAGCTTAGCGGCAGGTGCTTATGGCTACACCTTC.